This TCR beta chain was observed in a study of Ad26.COV2.S vaccination and SARS-CoV-2 variants. Findings and caveats of the study: Across vaccine and placebo recipients, the breadth of non-spike TCRs was similar. Total T cell responses, in the TCR breadth and depth analyses, may have been underestimated.

The data were produced by immunoSEQ multiplex PCR, yet TCRdb's version contains in-frame clones alone and is incomplete. The repertoire holds nearly 400,000 clones, with about 89% as singletons. Sample treatment: around 19 received Ad26.COV2.S at low or high dose, single or two shots; about 5 received placebo; per-sample allocation not given. On day 63 after the first injection, vaccine and placebo recipients gave samples. Boston supplied an adult donor aged 18-55 years. About this clone itself: Its antigen remains unidentified.

V lost 2 bases to trimming and J lost 5 bases, with 8 bases between them. The CDR3 sequence is 13 residues long. CDR1 is SGHTA and CDR2 is FQGTGA in the germline V gene. Material: peripheral blood, obtained in a trial of Ad26.COV2.S vaccine versus placebo. The V and J genes are TRBV7-3 and TRBJ2-3; no reliable D call. This sequence was found in a person between 18 and 60 years old who received the Ad26.COV2.S COVID-19 vaccine or a placebo. The chain's CDR3 is CASSLSIKDTQYF. CDR3 sequence (DNA): TGTGCCAGCAGCTTATCCATTAAAGATACGCAGTATTTT.